The clone carrying this T cell receptor (beta chain) was detected only a few times. Its antigen is as yet unknown. Measured with immunoSEQ multiplex PCR; TCRdb has only the in-frame clones, and not every one. In the table there are roughly 100,000 clones, about 90% of which are singletons. This sample was taken from a study of OX40 agonist ivuxolimab in advanced cancers. Across the whole study: The patients received agonistic anti-OX40 (CD134) antibody ivuxolimab.

Trimming took 2 bases from V and 5 from J, leaving 7 bases between them. Germline V CDR1 and CDR2: SGHTA, FQGTGA. The CDR3 contains 13 residues. Broader study findings: CD8+ T cells were the subset that, on average, had more expanded clones than CD4+.

Baseline was the first blood sampling point, followed by cycle 4 day 1 and cycle 7 day 1. The sequence was collected from an adult with an advanced solid tumor such as melanoma, head and neck, liver or kidney cancer. The sample here was CD4+ or CD8+ T cells sorted from blood, taken in a trial of the OX40 agonist ivuxolimab. The rearrangement uses TRBV7-3 and TRBJ1-5; D gene ambiguous. The CDR3 loop reads CASSLGPHQPQHF. In DNA, the CDR3 is TGTGCCAGCAGCTTAGGGCCCCATCAGCCCCAGCATTTT.